Sequencing of this T cell receptor beta chain was carried out in a study of T-cell reconstitution after alpha-beta-depleted transplantation in children. The CDR3 consists of 13 residues. The germline CDR1 and CDR2 sequences are SGDLS and YYNGEE. A remark on this clonotype: The junction differs from germline at one of its ends, possibly a read error.

Unique molecular identifiers tagged the TCRbeta library. TCRdb re-called the PCR reads with MiXCR, one entry per CDR3 protein. The sample contains more than 250,000 distinct CDR3 sequences, 9.9% of which appear only once. J is TRBJ2-5 and V is TRBV9, with D perhaps matching TRBD2 (6 bases). This receptor was obtained from a human donor who donated a stem cell graft to a child with SCID. Sequencing was performed on PBMCs from the stem cell graft donor, taken from the stem cell graft. CDR3 in amino acids: CASSGPGAETQYF. The DNA for the CDR3 is TGTGCCAGCAGCGGGCCGGGAGCGGAGACACAGTACTTC.